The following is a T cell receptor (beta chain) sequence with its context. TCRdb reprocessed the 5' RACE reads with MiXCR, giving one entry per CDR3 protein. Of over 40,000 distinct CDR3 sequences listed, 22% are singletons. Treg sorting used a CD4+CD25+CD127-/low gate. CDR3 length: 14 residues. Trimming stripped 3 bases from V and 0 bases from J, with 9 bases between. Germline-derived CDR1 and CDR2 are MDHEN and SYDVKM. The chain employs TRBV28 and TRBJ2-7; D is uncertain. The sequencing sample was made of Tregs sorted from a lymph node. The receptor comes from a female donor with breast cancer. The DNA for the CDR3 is TGTGCCAGCAGTTTTAGGGCACTCTCCTACGAGCAGTACTTC. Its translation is CASSFRALSYEQYF.